These T cell receptor beta chains were read from a single sample in a study of tumor and adjacent non-tumor tissue in lung cancer. A single record per CDR3 protein comes from TCRdb applying MiXCR to the multiplex PCR reads. The sample shows roughly 120,000 distinct CDR3 sequences, around 82% of them seen only once. The sequenced material came from lung tumor tissue. The receptors shown here come from a man in his 70s with non-small cell lung cancer. CDR3s include the opening cysteine and the closing phenylalanine or tryptophan. The D gene is left open where the match is weak. Size tells how often a clone was seen (once, few, many) or the class of an expanded clone, and some rows leave it out.

j_call d_call v_call clone_size cdr3_nt cdr3_aa
TRBJ2-7 . TRBV29-1 . TGCAGCGTGCGGGACGGGACTTCAACCTACGAGTTGTACTTC CSVRDGTSTYELYF
TRBJ1-1 . TRBV28 . TGTGCCAGCAGTATTCGGGACGGACTCCTCCGTTGCACTGAAGCTTTCTTT CASSIRDGLLRCTEAFF
TRBJ2-1 . TRBV29-1 . TGCAGCGTTCGGGGGAGGCGGAATGGGCAGTTCTTC CSVRGRRNGQFF
TRBJ1-6 . TRBV5-4 . TGTGCCAACAGCTACTTACCGGGACACATTAATTCACCCATCCACTTT CANSYLPGHINSPIHF
TRBJ1-1 TRBD1 TRBV29-1 . TGCTGTGTTGAACAGGGGGCTGCTGGCACTGAAGCTTTCTTT CCVEQGAAGTEAFF
TRBJ2-1 . TRBV10-3 . TGTGCGATCAGTGAAGCTAGGGCGGGCCCCCTCAATGAGCAGTTCTTC CAISEARAGPLNEQFF
TRBJ2-5 TRBD1 TRBV6-2/TRBV6-3 . TGTGTCAGCAGTTACCACGGACAGGACCCCCAAGAGACCCAGTACTTC CVSSYHGQDPQETQYF
TRBJ1-3 . TRBV10-3 many TGTGCCATCAGTGACTCGGGACACTCTGGAAACACCATATATTTT CAISDSGHSGNTIYF
TRBJ2-2 . TRBV29-1 . TGCAACGGACGTGACGCCGGGGAGCTGTTTTTT CNGRDAGELFF
TRBJ2-7 TRBD2 TRBV6-1 . TGTGCCAGCAATGGCCGGGACTACTCCAACGAGCAGTACTTC CASNGRDYSNEQYF
TRBJ1-1 . TRBV6-5 . TGTGCAAGCAGTTGGAAAGGGTTGAACACTGAAGCTTTCTTT CASSWKGLNTEAFF
TRBJ2-3 TRBD2 TRBV20-1 many TGCAGTGGTGCGGGGGAAGATACGCAGTATTTT CSGAGEDTQYF
TRBJ2-7 . TRBV20-1 . TGCAGTGCCGGGGACCCTGGGAGCTCCTACAAGCAGTATTTC CSAGDPGSSYKQYF
TRBJ2-1 TRBD2 TRBV4-3 . TGCGCCAGCATCCAATTCACCACTTCCGGAACTAGCGACGTCTACAATGAACAGTTCTTC CASIQFTTSGTSDVYNEQFF
TRBJ2-1 . TRBV11-2 . TGTAACAGCAGCCCGGACAATGAGCAGTTCTTC CNSSPDNEQFF
TRBJ1-2 . TRBV6-1 . TGTGTCAGCAGCCTGCGGGATAAGTCTAACTATGGCTACACCTTC CVSSLRDKSNYGYTF
TRBJ2-5 . TRBV12-3/TRBV12-4 . TGTGTCAGCAGAAAAAGCGACCACCCGACTAGTAGGCTTCCCCAGGAGACCCAGTACTTC CVSRKSDHPTSRLPQETQYF
TRBJ1-6 . TRBV10-3 . TGTGCCACCCATGGGGGCAGGGGTAATTCACCCCTCCACTTT CATHGGRGNSPLHF
TRBJ2-2 . TRBV5-5 . TGTGTCAGCAGCTATTCAACAAGGGCGAACACCGGGGAGCTGTTTTTT CVSSYSTRANTGELFF
TRBJ1-1 TRBD1 TRBV28 . TGTGGCACCACCCATTTACTCAGGGGGCTCAACACTGAAGCTTTATTT CGTTHLLRGLNTEALF
TRBJ2-7 . TRBV7-9 . TGTGCCAGCAGCTCAGGGGACACATTCTCCTACGAGCAGTACTTC CASSSGDTFSYEQYF
TRBJ2-5 . TRBV29-1 . TGCGGCGCCAAGCCATACCTCCAGATATGTCAAGAGACCCAGTACTTC CGAKPYLQICQETQYF
TRBJ1-2 . TRBV5-4 once TGTGGTAGCACCCAAAGGGGGGATGGTTACACCTTC CGSTQRGDGYTF
TRBJ2-7 TRBD1 TRBV6-5 once TGTGCCGGCAGTCGAGATAGACAGGGCGTCGGCGAGCAGTACTTC CAGSRDRQGVGEQYF
TRBJ2-6 . TRBV5-1 many TGCGCCAGCAGCTTGGTTTACTCTGGGGCCAACGTCCTGACTTTC CASSLVYSGANVLTF
TRBJ2-7 TRBD2 TRBV4-2 . TGTGCCAGCAGCCAACTGGGAGGGCCCCACGAGCAGTACTTC CASSQLGGPHEQYF
TRBJ2-7 TRBD2 TRBV6-5 . TGTGCCGTCGGAAGGAGACTAGCAGGTCCTTACGGGCAATACTTC CAVGRRLAGPYGQYF
TRBJ2-4 . TRBV6-6 . TGTGCCAGCAGTGGCGGGCAGCGGTTCGCCAAAAACTTTCAGTACTTC CASSGGQRFAKNFQYF
TRBJ2-7 . TRBV11-2 . TGTGCCAGCAGCTTAAGCCGGGGGTCGGCCGAGCAGTACTTC CASSLSRGSAEQYF
TRBJ1-5 . TRBV6-1 . TGTGCCACCAGTGCGGGCGGGAGCAATCAGCCCCAGCATTTT CATSAGGSNQPQHF
TRBJ1-2 . TRBV29-1 once TGCGGCCTTCTCCAGACGGGAGCCTCTGGCTACACCTTC CGLLQTGASGYTF
TRBJ2-3 TRBD2 TRBV29-1 . TGCAGCGTTGAGGATTCATCCGGGGGGGATACACAGTATTTT CSVEDSSGGDTQYF
TRBJ2-5 TRBD2 TRBV11-1 . TGTCCCAGCAGCCTAGCGCGGGGGGGATCCCACTACTTC CPSSLARGGSHYF
TRBJ2-2 . TRBV4-1 . TGCGTCAGTAGCCAGCGACTGAAGAACACCGGGGAGCTGTTTTTT CVSSQRLKNTGELFF
TRBJ2-5 TRBD2 TRBV12-3/TRBV12-4 . TGCGCCTGCAGCGGGCCAGCGGGAGTGGTGGAGACCCAGTACTTC CACSGPAGVVETQYF
TRBJ1-2 . TRBV6-4 . TGTGCTAGCAGTAACACCACCGGGACAAGCTTTTTGACCTTC CASSNTTGTSFLTF
TRBJ2-3 . TRBV12-5 . TGTGCTAGTGCCTCACTAGCGAGGGGGCCAGAGGATACGCAGTATTTT CASASLARGPEDTQYF
TRBJ1-2 TRBD1 TRBV4-2 . TGTGTCAGCAGCCCTATCGGGACAGATATCCTCTATGGCTACACCTTC CVSSPIGTDILYGYTF
TRBJ2-3 . TRBV14 . TGTGCCAAAAGCCAATCCGGGACCTCGCAGTATTTT CAKSQSGTSQYF
TRBJ2-7 . TRBV20-1 many TGCAGTGAAACGGGGCTCTCTACCTACGAGCAGTACTTC CSETGLSTYEQYF
TRBJ1-1 TRBD1 TRBV6-2/TRBV6-3 . TGTGCCAGTAGGGACAGGAACATTGAAGCTTTCTTT CASRDRNIEAFF